The present TCR beta chain was sequenced within a study of T cell responses to AZD1222 COVID-19 vaccine. Broader study findings: At study baseline, merely six AZD1222 recipients were seropositive. Every sample of the repertoires postdated the peak T cell response.

The CDR3 loop spans 15 amino acids. Per the germline V gene, CDR1 is SEHNR and CDR2 is FQNEAQ (reference sequence). After removal of 2 bases from V and 1 base from J, the junction contained 2 bases not matched to a gene. On this clone itself: As yet, its antigen is unknown.

Here immunoSEQ multiplex PCR was the method, and the copy in TCRdb shows in-frame clones only, minus some. The sample lists 180,000 or so clones, around 94% occurring once. The gene calls are TRBV7-9 and TRBJ1-1; 9 nucleotides line up with TRBD1. The TCR comes from an adult in good health. Source: peripheral blood, taken on day 0 of AZD1222 vaccination. The CDR3 region has the DNA TGTGCCAGCAGCTTAACGGGACAGGGGAACACTGAAGCTTTCTTT. Residues: CASSLTGQGNTEAFF.